These T cell receptor beta chains were read from a single sample in a study of T cells in Graves' hyperthyroidism and ophthalmopathy. TCRdb ran MiXCR on the multiplex PCR reads and lists one entry per CDR3 protein. The sample includes approximately 260,000 distinct CDR3 sequences, 13% to 15% of them seen just once. The sequencing sample was made of blood. The source is a woman between 50 and 59 years old with Graves' hyperthyroidism that later progressed to Graves' ophthalmopathy. Each CDR3 is given with its conserved first and last residue. Fields, in order: D gene, clone size, J gene, V gene, CDR3 protein, CDR3 DNA. D genes are given only for firm matches. The size field is filled for only some rows; it gives once, few, many or a size class.

- | many | TRBJ2-7 | TRBV7-2 | CASSQLGEQYF | TGTGCCAGCAGCCAGCTAGGAGAGCAGTACTTC
TRBD2 | many | TRBJ2-3 | TRBV28 | CASSLPGGSDTQYF | TGTGCCAGCAGTTTGCCGGGAGGCTCAGATACGCAGTATTTT
TRBD2 | many | TRBJ2-1 | TRBV6-1 | CASSQPSGSPYNEQFF | TGTGCCAGCAGTCAACCCAGCGGGAGTCCGTACAATGAGCAGTTCTTC
- | many | TRBJ2-7 | TRBV20-1 | CSARRGDRSSYEQYF | TGCAGTGCTAGGAGGGGGGACAGAAGCTCCTACGAGCAGTACTTC
TRBD2 | - | TRBJ2-7 | TRBV4-1 | CASSPSLAGATGSYEQYF | TGCGCCAGCAGCCCCTCCTTAGCGGGAGCGACAGGGTCCTACGAGCAGTACTTC
- | many | TRBJ1-5 | TRBV4-1 | CASSQDSGTGQPQHF | TGCGCCAGCAGCCAAGACTCAGGGACGGGTCAGCCCCAGCATTTT
TRBD1 | - | TRBJ1-5 | TRBV7-9 | CASSLTGVFQPQHF | TGTGCCAGCAGCTTGACAGGGGTTTTTCAGCCCCAGCATTTT
TRBD1 | many | TRBJ1-5 | TRBV28 | CASGGVDQPQHF | TGTGCCTCAGGGGGGGTCGATCAGCCCCAGCATTTT
TRBD2 | many | TRBJ2-3 | TRBV7-9 | CASRTSGKRADTQYF | TGTGCCAGCCGTACAAGCGGGAAAAGGGCAGATACGCAGTATTTT
TRBD1 | many | TRBJ1-5 | TRBV27 | CASSYRGSNQPQHF | TGTGCCAGCAGCTACAGGGGTAGCAATCAGCCCCAGCATTTT
- | many | TRBJ1-2 | TRBV2 | CASSVGGGGYTF | TGTGCCAGCAGTGTGGGGGGTGGTGGCTACACCTTC
TRBD2 | - | TRBJ2-7 | TRBV27 | CASSLLAGEKYEQYF | TGTGCCAGCAGTTTACTAGCGGGAGAAAAATACGAGCAGTACTTC
- | many | TRBJ2-5 | TRBV4-1 | CASSPLMYQETQYF | TGCGCCAGCAGCCCGCTCATGTACCAAGAGACCCAGTACTTC
- | large | TRBJ1-2 | TRBV20-1 | CSARDRLGRGSYGYTF | TGCAGTGCTAGAGATAGATTGGGGCGCGGGAGCTATGGCTACACCTTC
- | many | TRBJ2-7 | TRBV27 | CASSLRGLGYEQYF | TGTGCCAGCAGTTTGAGAGGATTGGGCTACGAGCAGTACTTC
- | many | TRBJ2-5 | TRBV6-1 | CASTDGLRTQYF | TGTGCCAGCACCGACGGACTCAGGACCCAGTACTTC
- | many | TRBJ2-7 | TRBV6-1 | CASNKKGTVSYEQYF | TGTGCCAGCAACAAAAAAGGGACGGTTTCCTACGAGCAGTACTTC
TRBD1 | many | TRBJ1-4 | TRBV7-9 | CASSSGGAGEKLFF | TGTGCCAGCAGCTCAGGGGGCGCAGGTGAAAAACTGTTTTTT
- | many | TRBJ2-7 | TRBV18 | CASSPGGGYEQYF | TGTGCCAGCTCACCTGGGGGTGGTTACGAGCAGTACTTC
- | - | TRBJ1-3 | TRBV4-2 | CASSHITVGGNTIYF | TGTGCCAGCAGCCACATTACAGTAGGAGGAAACACCATATATTTT
TRBD1 | many | TRBJ2-3 | TRBV20-1 | CSAEGAVVGTDTQYF | TGCAGTGCTGAGGGGGCGGTGGTGGGAACAGATACGCAGTATTTT
TRBD2 | many | TRBJ2-3 | TRBV9 | CASSDPSTSWASGKGDTQYF | TGTGCCAGCAGCGACCCTAGCACATCGTGGGCTAGCGGAAAAGGGGATACGCAGTATTTT
- | many | TRBJ1-5 | TRBV5-8 | CASSRGDRQPQHF | TGTGCCAGCAGCCGCGGGGACCGTCAGCCCCAGCATTTT
- | few | TRBJ2-1 | TRBV29-1 | CSVDNYSEQFF | TGCAGCGTGGATAACTACAGTGAGCAGTTCTTC
TRBD1 | many | TRBJ2-5 | TRBV9 | CASSATGRFQETQYF | TGTGCCAGCAGCGCGACAGGGCGGTTTCAAGAGACCCAGTACTTC
- | many | TRBJ1-5 | TRBV29-1 | CSVSYGARLNQPQHF | TGCAGCGTTAGCTACGGGGCCAGACTTAATCAGCCCCAGCATTTT
- | once | TRBJ2-1 | TRBV16 | CASSQSVLGSTIDEQFF | TGTGCCAGCAGCCAATCGGTACTAGGATCCACAATTGATGAGCAGTTCTTC
- | - | TRBJ2-2 | TRBV6-1 | CASRAGTPAGELFF | TGTGCCAGCAGAGCCGGGACACCCGCCGGGGAGCTGTTTTTT
- | - | TRBJ2-7 | TRBV19 | CASSIVAPSYEQYF | TGTGCCAGTAGTATAGTAGCGCCTTCTTACGAGCAGTACTTC
TRBD2 | - | TRBJ2-1 | TRBV5-1 | CASSHGLAGVSLWSNEQFF | TGCGCCAGCAGCCATGGACTAGCGGGAGTATCACTATGGTCCAATGAGCAGTTCTTC
- | - | TRBJ1-1 | TRBV11-2 | CASSEQRRDTEAFF | TGTGCCAGCAGCGAACAGAGGAGGGACACTGAAGCTTTCTTT
TRBD2 | many | TRBJ2-1 | TRBV20-1 | CSVRWGGNEQFF | TGCAGTGTGAGATGGGGGGGCAATGAGCAGTTCTTC
- | many | TRBJ1-5 | TRBV27 | CASSLSGISNQPQHF | TGTGCCAGCAGTTTATCTGGGATTAGCAATCAGCCCCAGCATTTT
- | few | TRBJ2-1 | TRBV7-9 | CASSPRRGEQGNEQFF | TGTGCCAGCAGCCCGCGAAGGGGGGAACAGGGGAATGAGCAGTTCTTC
- | few | TRBJ2-5 | TRBV6-2/TRBV6-3 | CASQGAGAETQYF | TGTGCCAGCCAGGGGGCGGGAGCTGAGACCCAGTACTTC
TRBD1 | many | TRBJ2-7 | TRBV7-9 | CASSSAGTDPYEQYF | TGTGCCAGCAGCTCCGCCGGGACAGACCCCTACGAGCAGTACTTC
- | many | TRBJ1-4 | TRBV28 | CASSLEGHEKLFF | TGTGCCAGCAGTTTGGAAGGGCATGAAAAACTGTTTTTT
- | - | TRBJ1-1 | TRBV4-1 | CASSQDRGAEAFF | TGCGCCAGCAGCCAAGATCGGGGGGCAGAAGCTTTCTTT
- | many | TRBJ1-2 | TRBV2 | CASSGTPNYGYTF | TGTGCCAGCAGTGGAACCCCTAACTATGGCTACACCTTC
TRBD2 | many | TRBJ2-3 | TRBV28 | CASSLLLLAGVTDTQYF | TGTGCCAGCAGTTTATTATTACTAGCGGGAGTCACAGATACGCAGTATTTT
- | few | TRBJ2-1 | TRBV9 | CASSARGSNEQFF | TGTGCCAGCAGCGCCAGAGGTAGCAATGAGCAGTTCTTC
- | many | TRBJ1-5 | TRBV27 | CASSPGRQNQPQHF | TGTGCCAGCAGTCCAGGACGGCAGAATCAGCCCCAGCATTTT
TRBD2 | few | TRBJ2-1 | TRBV30 | CAWSSIAGRDEQFF | TGTGCCTGGAGCTCAATAGCGGGAAGGGATGAGCAGTTCTTC
TRBD1 | - | TRBJ2-7 | TRBV28 | CASRLQGVYEQYF | TGTGCCAGCAGACTACAGGGGGTCTACGAGCAGTACTTC
- | many | TRBJ1-3 | TRBV5-1 | CASSAYTGSSGNTIYF | TGCGCCAGCAGCGCATACACAGGCAGCTCTGGAAACACCATATATTTT
- | many | TRBJ2-7 | TRBV28 | CASTKGPFYEQYF | TGTGCCAGCACCAAAGGACCGTTCTACGAGCAGTACTTC
- | few | TRBJ1-5 | TRBV27 | CASSPNGNSNQPQHF | TGTGCCAGCAGTCCAAACGGCAATAGCAATCAGCCCCAGCATTTT
TRBD2 | many | TRBJ2-1 | TRBV20-1 | CSARDLSGSSYNEQFF | TGCAGTGCTAGAGACCTTAGCGGGAGCTCCTACAATGAGCAGTTCTTC
- | many | TRBJ1-2 | TRBV3-1 | CASSPSVLGGYGYTF | TGTGCCAGCAGCCCCAGCGTTCTCGGGGGCTATGGCTACACCTTC
- | - | TRBJ1-2 | TRBV2 | CASSPSWDPYGYTF | TGTGCCAGCTCCCCCTCCTGGGACCCCTATGGCTACACCTTC
- | - | TRBJ1-6 | TRBV11-2 | CASSLDRPNSPLHF | TGTGCCAGCAGCCTCGACAGGCCAAACTCACCCCTCCACTTT
- | - | TRBJ1-6 | TRBV3-1 | CASRKSGDSYNSPLHF | TGTGCCAGCAGAAAATCAGGGGACTCCTATAATTCACCCCTCCACTTT